This T cell receptor (beta chain) was identified during a study of OX40 agonist ivuxolimab in advanced cancers. Overall study context: Averaging about 60 years in age, with a range of roughly 20 to 80, the cohort was approximately 84% male. Checkpoint inhibitors had been given previously to under 50% of patients.

Exclusion of a patient followed from autoimmune disease history or systemic immunosuppression. Trimming left V 2 bases short and J 6 bases short, with 16 bases between. Per the germline V gene, CDR1 is GTSNPN and CDR2 is SVGIG (reference sequence). This CDR3 has 14 residues. On this clone: Its target is not known.

Study conclusions and caveats: The work left the antigen specificity of expanded peripheral T cells undetermined.

The table came from immunoSEQ multiplex PCR; TCRdb's copy has only in-frame clones and leaves some out. The sample lists some 83,000 clones, about 90% occurring once. This TCR came from an adult with an advanced solid tumor such as melanoma, head and neck, liver or kidney cancer. The J gene is TRBJ1-1, the V gene TRBV30, with D perhaps TRBD1 (5 bases). Here the sequenced sample was CD4+ or CD8+ T cells sorted from blood, taken in a trial of the OX40 agonist ivuxolimab. CDR3 coding DNA: TGTGCCTGGAGTATGGCGGGGCCCCAGGCTGAAGCTTTCTTT. Its translation is CAWSMAGPQAEAFF. Drawing the rest from reference TRBV30 and TRBJ1-1, the complete variable domain is SQTIHQWPATLVQPVGSPLSLECTVEGTSNPNLYWYRQAAGRGLQLLFYSVGIGQISSEVPQNLSASRPQDRQFILSSKKLLLSDSGFYLCAWSMAGPQAEAFFGQGTRLTVV.